A single sample is the source of the 2 T cell receptor beta chains below, sequenced in a study of T cell responses to AZD1222 COVID-19 vaccine. Sequencing used immunoSEQ multiplex PCR; TCRdb keeps in-frame clones, though not all of them. Of tens of thousands of clones detected, over 80% appear once; the ten largest clones hold approximately 52%. This specimen consisted of peripheral blood, obtained on day 0 of AZD1222 vaccination. The receptors derive from an adult in good health.

This sequence joins TRBV18 and TRBJ1-1, with D possibly TRBD1 on 5 matching bases. V lost 0 bases, J lost 7 bases, and 15 bases lay in between. CDR1 is KGHSH, CDR2 LQKENI, per germline. CDR3 length: 15 amino acids. The DNA of the CDR3 is TGTGCCAGCTCACCACCGAGCGGGCAGGGAGATGAAGCTTTCTTT. Its protein product is CASSPPSGQGDEAFF.

Turning to this clone: At one end the junction does not follow the germline gene, possibly because of a read error. The chain is built from TRBV7-7 and TRBJ2-3; perhaps TRBD1 as D (5 bases). The germline gives CDR1 SSHAT, CDR2 FNYEAQ (reference sequence). The CDR3 totals 13 residues. CDR3 nucleotides: TGTGCTAGCAGCTTAGGGGACACAGATACGCAGTATTTT. Translation gives CASSLGDTDTQYF.